The 9 T cell receptor beta chains listed next were all sequenced from one sample in a study of T cell repertoires in cytomegalovirus infection. What these receptors recognize is not known. TCRdb reprocessed the reads via MiXCR and lists one record per CDR3 protein. The sample has 450,000 to 600,000 distinct CDR3 sequences, approximately 40% seen once. The sample in question was cultured PBMCs, obtained from culture after CMV antigen stimulation. The receptors come from a human donor in good health (CMV status not recorded). Some clones in this sample may be carry-over from other donors' samples.

The gene calls are TRBV11-3 and TRBJ1-6; D is uncertain. Trimming left V 0 bases short and J 7 bases short, with 7 bases between. The CDR3 sequence is 14 residues long. Germline V gene sequence: CDR1 SGHNT, CDR2 YENEEA. The CDR3 is CASSLDFPNSPLHF. DNA of the CDR3: TGTGCCAGCAGCTTAGATTTTCCCAATTCACCCCTCCACTTT.

The sample holds a few counts of this clonotype. V gene TRBV12-3 or TRBV12-4 combines with J gene TRBJ1-5; D gene uncertain. The CDR3 has 16 amino acids. V was shortened by 5 bases and J by 0 bases, with 14 bases between the two germline ends. CDR3 loop: CASSVQESLSNQPQHF. Written as DNA, the CDR3 is TGTGCCAGCAGTGTTCAGGAGTCGCTTAGCAATCAGCCCCAGCATTTT.

The chain couples TRBV5-1 to TRBJ2-3, with D hard to call. This CDR3 is 16 amino acids long. The V end was cut by 1 base, the J end by 6 bases, with 18 bases between. The V gene's germline CDR1 is SGHRS and CDR2 YFSETQ. The CDR3 is CASSLKSGSYGDTQYF. The CDR3 DNA sequence: TGCGCCAGCAGCTTGAAGTCCGGATCTTATGGTGATACGCAGTATTTT.

This clonotype was recorded at least ten times. The V gene is TRBV7-2, the J gene TRBJ1-5; D is undetermined. Germline V gene lookup returns CDR1 SGHTA and CDR2 FQGNSA. The CDR3 length is 15 residues. V was shortened by 5 bases and J by 0 bases, with 11 bases between the two germline ends. Here the CDR3 DNA reads TGTGCCAGCAGCCGAACGGGGTATAGCAATCAGCCCCAGCATTTT. This codes for CASSRTGYSNQPQHF.

The chain uses TRBV27 and TRBJ1-5; D unresolved. V lost 2 bases, J lost 5 bases, and 7 bases lay in between. CDR3 size: 13 residues. Germline CDR1 is MNHEY and CDR2 is SMNVEV (reference sequence). CDR3 sequence: CASSLRIDQPQHF. The CDR3 region has the DNA TGTGCCAGCAGTTTACGGATCGATCAGCCCCAGCATTTT.

The chain couples TRBV12-3 or TRBV12-4 to TRBJ1-5; D gene uncertain. Trimming cost V 5 bases and J 2 bases, with 13 bases left between them. The CDR3 covers 15 residues. The CDR3 sequence: CASSPDTFGNQPQHF. The CDR3 DNA is TGTGCCAGCAGTCCAGACACCTTTGGCAATCAGCCCCAGCATTTT.

V and J are TRBV5-1 and TRBJ2-3, with 13 bases that match TRBD2. The ends lost 4 bases at V and 4 bases at J; junction bases unmatched: 9. The CDR3 is 17 residues long. The germline CDR1 and CDR2 sequences are SGHRS and YFSETQ. The CDR3 loop reads CASSTGTSGTSADTQYF. Here the CDR3 DNA reads TGCGCCAGCAGCACGGGGACTAGCGGGACGAGCGCAGATACGCAGTATTTT. The complete variable domain, with remaining parts taken from reference TRBV5-1 and TRBJ2-3, reads KAGVTQTPRYLIKTRGQQVTLSCSPISGHRSVSWYQQTPGQGLQFLFEYFSETQRNKGNFPGRFSGRQFSNSRSEMNVSTLELGDSALYLCASSTGTSGTSADTQYFGPGTRLTVL.

The chain carries TRBV7-6 and TRBJ2-1, with 7 bases that match TRBD1. Per germline, CDR1 SGHVS and CDR2 FNYEAQ. V was clipped by 0 bases and J by 9 bases; unmatched bases: 8. This CDR3 is built from 15 residues. The CDR3 is CASSLATLNRGEQFF. In nucleotides, the CDR3 is TGTGCCAGCAGCTTAGCGACCCTAAACAGGGGTGAGCAGTTCTTC.

In its sample, this clonotype was seen many times. The chain uses TRBV25-1 and TRBJ1-4; TRBD1 matches 7 bases. This CDR3 is built from 16 residues. CDR1 and CDR2 (germline): MGHDK, SYGVNS. Trimming at V came to 4 bases and at J to 7 bases, leaving 12 bases not matched to a gene. The DNA for the CDR3 is TGTGCCAGCAGTGGCCCCCACCGGGACAGAAGTGAAAAACTGTTTTTT. Translating gives CASSGPHRDRSEKLFF.